This T cell receptor (beta chain) was sequenced for a study of cytomegalovirus exposure and HLA in healthy donors. The PCR had 60 Vbeta and 13 Jbeta primers. Measured with immunoSEQ multiplex PCR; TCRdb has only the in-frame clones, and not every one. Here the sample spans 130,000 to 150,000 clones, roughly four fifths being singletons. The clonotype originates from a man aged 40-49 years in good health and CMV-seropositive. The sample taken for sequencing was PBMCs.

Written as DNA, the CDR3 is TGTGCCAGCAGTGAATGGAGCGAGCAGTACTTC. Translating gives CASSEWSEQYF. The J gene is TRBJ2-7, the V gene TRBV2; unclear D gene. The V and J ends lost 2 bases and 6 bases respectively, with 5 bases between them. The germline CDR1 and CDR2 sequences are SNHLY and FYNNEI. The CDR3 contains 11 residues. Full variable domain (remainder filled in from reference TRBV2 and TRBJ2-7): EPEVTQTPSHQVTQMGQEVILRCVPISNHLYFYWYRQILGQKVEFLVSFYNNEISEKSEIFDDQFSVERPDGSNFTLKIRSTKLEDSAMYFCASSEWSEQYFGPGTRLTVT.